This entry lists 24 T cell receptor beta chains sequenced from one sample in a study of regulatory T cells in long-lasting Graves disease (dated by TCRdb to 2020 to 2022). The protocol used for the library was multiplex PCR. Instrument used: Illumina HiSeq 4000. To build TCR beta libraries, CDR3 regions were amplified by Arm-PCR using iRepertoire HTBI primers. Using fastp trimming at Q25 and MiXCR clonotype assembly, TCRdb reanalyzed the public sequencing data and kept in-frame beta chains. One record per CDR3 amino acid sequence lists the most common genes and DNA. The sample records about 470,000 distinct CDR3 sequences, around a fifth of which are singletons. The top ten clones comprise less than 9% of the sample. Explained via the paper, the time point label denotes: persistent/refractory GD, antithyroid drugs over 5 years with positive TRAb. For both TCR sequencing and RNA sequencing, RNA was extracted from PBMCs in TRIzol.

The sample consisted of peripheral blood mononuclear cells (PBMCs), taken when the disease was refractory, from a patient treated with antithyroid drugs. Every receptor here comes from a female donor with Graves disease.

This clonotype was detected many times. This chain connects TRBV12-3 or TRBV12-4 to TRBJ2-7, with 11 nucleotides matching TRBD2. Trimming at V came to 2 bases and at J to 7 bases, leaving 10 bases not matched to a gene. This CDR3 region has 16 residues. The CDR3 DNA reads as TGTGCCAGCAGTTTATCTAGCGGGAGGCCTGAGGCAGAGCAGTACTTC. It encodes CASSLSSGRPEAEQYF.

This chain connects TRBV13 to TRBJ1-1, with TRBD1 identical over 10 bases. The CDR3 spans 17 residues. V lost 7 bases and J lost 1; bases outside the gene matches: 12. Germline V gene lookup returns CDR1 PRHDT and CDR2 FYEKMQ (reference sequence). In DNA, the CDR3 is TGTGCCAGCACCTCCGGGACAGGGGAACTATCGAACACTGAAGCTTTCTTT. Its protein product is CASTSGTGELSNTEAFF.

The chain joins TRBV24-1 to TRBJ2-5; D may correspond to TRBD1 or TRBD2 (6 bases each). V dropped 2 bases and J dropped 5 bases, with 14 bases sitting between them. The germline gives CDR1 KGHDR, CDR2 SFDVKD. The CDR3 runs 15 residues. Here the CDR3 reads CATSDWRDMRETQYF. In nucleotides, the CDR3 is TGTGCCACCAGTGATTGGAGGGACATGAGGGAGACCCAGTACTTC.

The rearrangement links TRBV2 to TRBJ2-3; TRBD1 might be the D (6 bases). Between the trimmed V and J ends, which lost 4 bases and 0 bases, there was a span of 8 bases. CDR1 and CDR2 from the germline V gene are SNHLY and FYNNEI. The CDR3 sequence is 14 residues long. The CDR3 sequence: CASSVGQSTDTQYF. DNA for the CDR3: TGTGCCAGCAGTGTAGGACAGAGCACAGATACGCAGTATTTT.

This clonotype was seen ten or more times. CDR3 residues: CASSLLGGAYGYTF. The CDR3 region has the DNA TGTGCCAGCAGTTTATTAGGGGGGGCCTATGGCTACACCTTC. The genes are TRBV12-3 or TRBV12-4 and TRBJ1-2, with D possibly being TRBD1 (6 bases). The CDR3 totals 14 residues. V gave up 2 bases and J gave up 4 bases, with 11 bases separating them.

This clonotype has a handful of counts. Written as DNA, the CDR3 is TGCGCCAGCAGCTGGGACGCCGAGGGTGACTATGGCTACACCTTC. Translating gives CASSWDAEGDYGYTF. The V call is TRBV5-1, the J call TRBJ1-2, with D possibly TRBD1 on 5 matching bases. Germline V gene lookup returns CDR1 SGHRS and CDR2 YFSETQ. V lost 3 bases, J lost 3 bases, and 15 bases lay in between. The CDR3 covers 15 residues.

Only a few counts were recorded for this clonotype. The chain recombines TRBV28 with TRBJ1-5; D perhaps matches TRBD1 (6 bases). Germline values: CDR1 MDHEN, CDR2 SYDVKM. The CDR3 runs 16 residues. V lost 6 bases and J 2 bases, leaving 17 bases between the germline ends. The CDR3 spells CASRSSGGGGNQPQHF. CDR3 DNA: TGTGCCAGCAGATCCTCCGGGGGCGGGGGCAATCAGCCCCAGCATTTT. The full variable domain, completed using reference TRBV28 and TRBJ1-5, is DVKVTQSSRYLVKRTGEKVFLECVQDMDHENMFWYRQDPGLGLRLIYFSYDVKMKEKGDIPEGYSVSREKKERFSLILESASTNQTSMYLCASRSSGGGGNQPQHFGDGTRLSIL.

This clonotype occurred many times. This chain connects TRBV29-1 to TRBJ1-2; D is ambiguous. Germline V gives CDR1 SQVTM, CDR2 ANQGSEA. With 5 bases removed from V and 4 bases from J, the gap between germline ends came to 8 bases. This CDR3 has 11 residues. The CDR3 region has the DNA TGCAGCGTTAGGGAGGGCTATGGCTACACCTTC. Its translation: CSVREGYGYTF.

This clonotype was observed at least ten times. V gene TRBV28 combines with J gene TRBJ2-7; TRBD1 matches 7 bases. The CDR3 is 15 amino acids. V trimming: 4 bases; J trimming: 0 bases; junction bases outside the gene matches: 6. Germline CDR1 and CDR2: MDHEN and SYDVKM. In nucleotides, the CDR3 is TGTGCCAGCAGTTCGGGGACAGAGAGCTCCTACGAGCAGTACTTC. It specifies CASSSGTESSYEQYF.

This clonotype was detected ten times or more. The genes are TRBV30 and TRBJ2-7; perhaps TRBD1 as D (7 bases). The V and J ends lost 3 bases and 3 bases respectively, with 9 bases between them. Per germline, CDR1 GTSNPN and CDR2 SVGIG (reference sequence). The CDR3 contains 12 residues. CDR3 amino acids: CAWSRGDYEQYF. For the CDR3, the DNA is TGTGCCTGGAGCAGGGGGGACTACGAGCAGTACTTC.

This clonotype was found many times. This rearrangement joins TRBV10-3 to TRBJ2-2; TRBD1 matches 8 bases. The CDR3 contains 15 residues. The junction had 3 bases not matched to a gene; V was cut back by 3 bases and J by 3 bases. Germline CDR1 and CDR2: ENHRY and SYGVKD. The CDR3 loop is CAISEYRGDTGELFF. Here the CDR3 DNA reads TGTGCCATCAGTGAATACAGGGGGGACACCGGGGAGCTGTTTTTT.

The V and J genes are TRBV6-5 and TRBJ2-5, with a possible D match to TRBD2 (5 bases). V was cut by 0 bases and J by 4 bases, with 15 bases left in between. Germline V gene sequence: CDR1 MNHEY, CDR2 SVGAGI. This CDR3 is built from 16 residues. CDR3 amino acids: CASSYSRRVLRETQYF. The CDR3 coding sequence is TGTGCCAGCAGTTACTCCAGGCGGGTCCTCCGAGAGACCCAGTACTTC.

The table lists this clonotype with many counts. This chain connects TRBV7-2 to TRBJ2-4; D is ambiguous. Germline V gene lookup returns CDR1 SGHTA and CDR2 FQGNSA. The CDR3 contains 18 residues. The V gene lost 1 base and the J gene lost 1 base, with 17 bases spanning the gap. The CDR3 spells CASSLGAWSRSAKNIQYF. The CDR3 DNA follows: TGTGCCAGCAGCTTAGGAGCTTGGTCGAGGAGTGCCAAAAACATTCAGTACTTC.

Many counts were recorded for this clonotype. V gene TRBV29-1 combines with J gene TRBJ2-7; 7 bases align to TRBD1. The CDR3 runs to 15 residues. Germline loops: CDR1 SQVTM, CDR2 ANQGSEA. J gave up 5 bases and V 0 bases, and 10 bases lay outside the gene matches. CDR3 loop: CSVEDDREITNEQYF. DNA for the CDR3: TGCAGCGTTGAAGATGACAGGGAGATTACCAACGAGCAGTACTTC.

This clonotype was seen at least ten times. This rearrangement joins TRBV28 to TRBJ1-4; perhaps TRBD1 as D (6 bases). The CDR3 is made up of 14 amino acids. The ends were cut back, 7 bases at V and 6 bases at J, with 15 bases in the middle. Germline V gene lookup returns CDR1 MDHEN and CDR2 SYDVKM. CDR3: CASTRGGDDEKLFF. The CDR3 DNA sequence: TGTGCCAGCACGAGGGGGGGGGACGATGAAAAACTGTTTTTT.

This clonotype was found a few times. The CDR3 sequence is CASSQEGWGLNTEAFF. In DNA form, the CDR3 reads TGCGCCAGCAGCCAAGAAGGTTGGGGGCTAAACACTGAAGCTTTCTTT. The rearrangement joins TRBV4-1 to TRBJ1-1, with D maybe TRBD1 (6 bases). Looked up from germline, CDR1 is MGHRA and CDR2 is YSYEKL. The CDR3 has 16 amino acids. V was cut by 0 bases and J by 2 bases, with 13 bases left in between.

The CDR3 sequence is CSAPDLAYNEQFF. CDR3 sequence (DNA): TGCAGTGCCCCCGATCTAGCCTACAATGAGCAGTTCTTC. The chain combines TRBV20-1 with TRBJ2-1, with D hard to call. The CDR3 covers 13 residues. The germline V and J ends were trimmed by 6 bases and 2 bases, with 11 bases remaining between them. From germline, CDR1 is DFQATT and CDR2 SNEGSKA (reference sequence).

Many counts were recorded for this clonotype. Here the CDR3 DNA reads TGCAGCGTTGAAGGGCAGACGAACACTGAAGCTTTCTTT. Residues: CSVEGQTNTEAFF. V gene TRBV29-1 combines with J gene TRBJ1-1; D not certain. V was cut by 1 base and J by 1 base, with 7 bases left in between. The CDR3 contains 13 residues. Germline V CDR1 and CDR2: SQVTM, ANQGSEA. The entire variable domain, with the rest obtained from reference TRBV29-1 and TRBJ1-1, is as follows: SAVISQKPSRDICQRGTSLTIQCQVDSQVTMMFWYRQQPGQSLTLIATANQGSEATYESGFVIDKFPISRPNLTFSTLTVSNMSPEDSSIYLCSVEGQTNTEAFFGQGTRLTVV.

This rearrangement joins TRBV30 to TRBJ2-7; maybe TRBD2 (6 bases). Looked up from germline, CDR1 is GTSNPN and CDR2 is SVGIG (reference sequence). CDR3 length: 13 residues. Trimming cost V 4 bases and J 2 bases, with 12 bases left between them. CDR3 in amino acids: CAWNGGYTYEQYF. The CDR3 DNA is TGTGCCTGGAACGGGGGATACACCTACGAGCAGTACTTC.

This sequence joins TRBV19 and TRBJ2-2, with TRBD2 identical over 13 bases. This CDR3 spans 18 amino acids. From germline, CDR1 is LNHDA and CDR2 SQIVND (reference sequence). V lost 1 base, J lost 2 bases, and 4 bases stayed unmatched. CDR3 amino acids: CASSIGLAGGSNTGELFF. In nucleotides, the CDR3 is TGTGCCAGTAGTATAGGACTAGCGGGAGGATCAAACACCGGGGAGCTGTTTTTT.

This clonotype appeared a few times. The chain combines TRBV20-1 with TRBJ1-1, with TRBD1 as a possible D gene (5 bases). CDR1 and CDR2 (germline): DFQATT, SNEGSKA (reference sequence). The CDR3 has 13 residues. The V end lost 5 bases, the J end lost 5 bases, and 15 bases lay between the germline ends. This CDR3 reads CSAFQGSGTEAFF. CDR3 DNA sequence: TGCAGTGCTTTTCAGGGAAGTGGGACTGAAGCTTTCTTT.

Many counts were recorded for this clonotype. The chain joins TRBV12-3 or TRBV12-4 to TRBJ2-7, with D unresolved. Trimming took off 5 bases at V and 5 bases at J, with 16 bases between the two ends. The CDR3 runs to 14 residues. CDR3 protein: CASSTKQSRNEQYF. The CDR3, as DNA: TGTGCCAGCAGTACAAAACAGAGCCGAAACGAGCAGTACTTC.

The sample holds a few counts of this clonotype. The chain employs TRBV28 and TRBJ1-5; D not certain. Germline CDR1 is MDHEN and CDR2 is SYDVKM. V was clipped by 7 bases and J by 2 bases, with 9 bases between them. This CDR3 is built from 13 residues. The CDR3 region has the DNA TGTGCCAGCAAAACGACGGGCAATCAGCCCCAGCATTTT. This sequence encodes CASKTTGNQPQHF.

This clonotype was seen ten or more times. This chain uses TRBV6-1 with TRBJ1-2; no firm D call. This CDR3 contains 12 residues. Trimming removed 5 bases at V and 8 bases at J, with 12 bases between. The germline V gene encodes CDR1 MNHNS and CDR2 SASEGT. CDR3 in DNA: TGTGCCAGCAGTCTGCGCCCGTGGGGCTACACCTTC. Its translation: CASSLRPWGYTF.